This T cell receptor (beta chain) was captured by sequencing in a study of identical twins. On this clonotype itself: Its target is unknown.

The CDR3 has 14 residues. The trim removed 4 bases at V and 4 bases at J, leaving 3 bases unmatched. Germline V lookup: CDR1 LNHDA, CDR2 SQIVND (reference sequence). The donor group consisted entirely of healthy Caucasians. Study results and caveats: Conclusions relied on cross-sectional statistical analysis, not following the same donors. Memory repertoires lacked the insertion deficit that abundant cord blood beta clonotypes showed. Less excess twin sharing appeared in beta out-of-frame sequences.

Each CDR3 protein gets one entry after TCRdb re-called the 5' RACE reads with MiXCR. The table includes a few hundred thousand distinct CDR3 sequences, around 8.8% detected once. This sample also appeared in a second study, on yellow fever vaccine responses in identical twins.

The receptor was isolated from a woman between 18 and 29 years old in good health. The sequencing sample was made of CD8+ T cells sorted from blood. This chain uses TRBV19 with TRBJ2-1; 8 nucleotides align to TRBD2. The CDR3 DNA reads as TGTGCCAGTAGTACCTTAGCGGGATACAATGAGCAGTTCTTC. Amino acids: CASSTLAGYNEQFF. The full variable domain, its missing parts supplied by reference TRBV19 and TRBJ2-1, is DGGITQSPKYLFRKEGQNVTLSCEQNLNHDAMYWYRQDPGQGLRLIYYSQIVNDFQKGDIAEGYSVSREKKESFPLTVTSAQKNPTAFYLCASSTLAGYNEQFFGPGTRLTVL.